This T cell receptor (beta chain) was found in a study of CD8+ T cells in alopecia areata (dated by TCRdb to the late 2010s). For the wider study: The treated patients, all with moderate-to-severe alopecia areata, were enrolled in an open-label pilot trial of oral tofacitinib given at 5 to 10 mg twice daily. Patients stayed on tofacitinib for 6 to 18 months and then had 6 months of follow-up off drug so that delayed response and recurrence could be assessed. In treated patients, disease severity was measured using the SALT score, which gives the percentage of scalp surface area affected. The study used high-throughput TCRbeta sequencing to examine T cell clonal expansion in alopecia areata, in both the C3H/HeJ mouse model and human patients. On the human side, TCRbeta sequencing was run on scalp tissue and on sorted CD4+ and CD8+ peripheral blood T cells from healthy controls and from alopecia areata patients with either patchy or totalis/universalis disease. Patients on tofacitinib were biopsied at baseline and after 4 and 24 weeks of treatment, and several of the patients also had a later scalp biopsy. Scalp clonality was compared among normal scalp (n=4), patchy alopecia areata scalp (n=8), and alopecia totalis/universalis scalp (n=8). RNA was extracted with the PAXgene miRNA kit for fixed scalp, the miRNeasy kit for PBMCs, and the RNeasy kit for mouse skin. Amplification of TCRbeta CDR3 regions was done by immunoSEQ multiplex PCR using 35 Vbeta forward primers and 13 Jbeta reverse primers. On the study overall, not on this receptor specifically: Many expanded lesional clones were found to persist in scalp and blood during tofacitinib treatment, and relapse after treatment cessation may be partly explained by this persistence. Scalp TCR repertoire analysis is complicated because resident alphabeta T cells in normal human skin are also sequenced, whereas mouse skin is dominated by gammadelta T cells. TCR sequences shared between patients were less clear than in mice, possibly partly because of HLA diversity in the patient population. Compared with normal scalp, lesional scalp, particularly in alopecia totalis/universalis, had higher clonality and more expanded CD8+ clones, which suggests antigenic drive. With tofacitinib, both scalp clonality and the number of expanded CD8+ clones among the top 100 scalp clones went down significantly. Because the treated cohort was small and had just a single nonresponder, larger studies are needed to establish links between baseline CD8+ expansion and response.

Including the terminal cysteine and phenylalanine, the CDR3 comprises 13 residues. Of the read, only the CDR3 DNA is kept; its 39 bases are in frame from base 1. The germline V gene specifies MNHEY as CDR1 and SVGAGI as CDR2. Between the V and J ends, shortened by 6 bases and 3 bases respectively, the junction contains 12 bases. The library was produced with the immunoSEQ multiplex PCR assay. RNA was extracted from all samples and reverse transcribed into cDNA as template for TCR sequencing. SuperScript III was used to make first-strand cDNA, primed with a 2:1 mix of oligo-dT and random hexamers. Amplification bias was assessed with a synthetic immune receptor repertoire, and residual bias was removed computationally. Processing in the source paper ran as follows. Raw reads were preprocessed for error removal, and CDR3 was defined according to IMGT conventions as running from the conserved cysteine to phenylalanine. Clonality was computed as 1 minus the Shannon entropy, with the entropy normalized by log2 of the number of productive unique TCRs. Whether each scalp clone was CD4 or CD8 was inferred by checking scalp TCRbeta sequences against the CD4 and CD8 repertoires from sorted blood. Held by TCRdb, this immuneACCESS table contains in-frame sequences only and omits some clones. Under half of the omission traces to an unresolved V gene where checked; the cause of the rest is unknown. V and J calls and clone size are as listed in that table; D and trimming were resolved from the DNA. The sample table shows some 180,000 clones, and approximately 55% are seen once. The ten largest clones capture about a tenth of the sample.

The time point label corresponds to: about 5 months on oral tofacitinib. According to the study, the label for this sample's treatment or condition signals: oral pan-JAK inhibitor, 5-10 mg twice daily. Peripheral blood and lesional scalp punch biopsies were obtained from patients with alopecia areata. After PBMCs were isolated by density centrifugation and stained for CD3, CD4 and CD8, a FACSAria was used to sort CD4+ and CD8+ T cells. Note on this clone: Its cognate antigen has yet to be identified. Base qualities are not at hand, and no much larger clone is one base apart.

The TCR comes from a human donor with alopecia areata. The source was CD8+ T cells sorted from blood, collected at week 24, from a patient treated with tofacitinib. The chain couples TRBV6-5 to TRBJ2-7, with the D gene uncertain. The nucleotide sequence reads TGTGCCAGCAGCGTAAGGCAGTACTACGAGCAGTACTTC. Translated, this gives CASSVRQYYEQYF.